This TCR beta chain was found in a study of blood T cell repertoires in COVID-19. Study-level information: From the United States, Italy and Spain came samples of acute and convalescent COVID-19. PBMCs, B-cell-depleted T cells, or T cells provided the cDNA or gDNA that made up the material.

This clone was found once. The authors' processing: Nucleated cell number was recorded as an estimate derived from reference gene primer amplification. Profiling relied on immunoSEQ multiplex PCR, and the TCRdb table lists in-frame clones only, not all of them. Clonal size and the V and J genes are those of that table, whereas D and trimming came from the DNA. Of a few hundred thousand clones in the sample, 87% are singletons; the top ten hold about 2.3%. Germline lookup yields CDR1 SGHNT and CDR2 YYREEE (reference sequence). V lost 4 bases to trimming and J lost 5 bases; unmatched junction nucleotides: 6. The CDR3 is 14 amino acids.

Sequencing used peripheral blood. The genes are TRBV5-4 and TRBJ2-4; 7 nucleotides match TRBD1. The receptor's source is a man between 18 and 35 years old with active or convalescent COVID-19. The CDR3 nucleotides read TGTGCCAGCAGCCGCACCGGGACAGAAAACATTCAGTACTTC. Translating gives CASSRTGTENIQYF.